This TCR beta chain was sequenced for a study of T cells in Graves' hyperthyroidism and ophthalmopathy. Study-wide results and limits: With a median lead of about six months before onset, the model predicted ophthalmopathy.

Amplified TCR beta CDR3 regions came from RNA transcripts. HTBI primers drove first-round RT-PCR of the TCR CDR3. TCRdb passed the multiplex PCR reads through MiXCR, listing each CDR3 protein once. This repertoire shows 600,000 to 700,000 distinct CDR3 sequences, 45% found once; its top ten account for under 8.5%. Clinical symptoms, serum thyroxine and TRAb, thyroid ultrasound and orbital computed tomography together formed the diagnostic basis. A note on this clonotype: Its target is unknown.

Trimming shortened V by 3 bases and J by 2 bases, and 10 bases separated the two germline ends. CDR3 size: 15 residues. The material sequenced was peripheral blood or thyroid tissue (not recorded which). The origin of this receptor is an adult man with Graves' disease, either hyperthyroidism or ophthalmopathy (not recorded which). The genes are TRBV12-3 or TRBV12-4 and TRBJ1-4; D not resolved. The chain's CDR3 is CASSFGGTTNEKLFF. The DNA of the CDR3 is TGTGCCAGCAGTTTCGGTGGCACGACTAATGAAAAACTGTTTTTT.